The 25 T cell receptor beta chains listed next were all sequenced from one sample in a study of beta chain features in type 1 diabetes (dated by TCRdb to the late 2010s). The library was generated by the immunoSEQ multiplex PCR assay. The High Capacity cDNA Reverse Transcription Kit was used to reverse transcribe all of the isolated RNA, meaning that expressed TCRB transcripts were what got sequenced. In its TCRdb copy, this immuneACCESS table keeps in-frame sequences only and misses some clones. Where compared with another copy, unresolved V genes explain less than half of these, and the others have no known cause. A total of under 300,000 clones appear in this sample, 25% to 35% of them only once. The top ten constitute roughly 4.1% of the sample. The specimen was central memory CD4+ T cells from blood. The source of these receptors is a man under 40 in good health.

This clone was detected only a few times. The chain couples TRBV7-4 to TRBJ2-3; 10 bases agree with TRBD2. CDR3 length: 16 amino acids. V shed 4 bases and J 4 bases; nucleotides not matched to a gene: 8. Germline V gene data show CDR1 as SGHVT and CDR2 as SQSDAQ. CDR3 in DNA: TGTGCCAGCAGCTGGCTAGCGGGAGAAGGGGCAGATACGCAGTATTTT. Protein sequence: CASSWLAGEGADTQYF.

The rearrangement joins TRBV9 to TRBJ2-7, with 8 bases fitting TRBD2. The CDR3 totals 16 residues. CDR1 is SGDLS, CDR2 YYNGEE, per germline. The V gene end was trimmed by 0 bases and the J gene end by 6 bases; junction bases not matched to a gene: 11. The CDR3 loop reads CASSVVSRAGEGEQYF. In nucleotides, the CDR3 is TGTGCCAGCAGCGTAGTTTCTCGAGCGGGAGAGGGCGAGCAGTACTTC.

CDR3 protein: CASSLDSASVAPLHF. CDR3 DNA sequence: TGCGCCAGCAGCTTGGACTCGGCATCGGTTGCACCCCTCCACTTT. The J gene is TRBJ1-6, the V gene TRBV5-1; the D is unclear. This CDR3 spans 15 amino acids. Trimming left V 0 bases short and J 11 bases short, with 15 bases between. CDR1 SGHRS and CDR2 YFSETQ come from the germline V gene.

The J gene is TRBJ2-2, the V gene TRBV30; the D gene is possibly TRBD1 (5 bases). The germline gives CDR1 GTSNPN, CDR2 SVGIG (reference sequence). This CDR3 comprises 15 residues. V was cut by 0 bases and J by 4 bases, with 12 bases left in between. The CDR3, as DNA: TGTGCCTGGAGTGTACTTAGGGGCGGCACCGGGGAGCTGTTTTTT. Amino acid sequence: CAWSVLRGGTGELFF.

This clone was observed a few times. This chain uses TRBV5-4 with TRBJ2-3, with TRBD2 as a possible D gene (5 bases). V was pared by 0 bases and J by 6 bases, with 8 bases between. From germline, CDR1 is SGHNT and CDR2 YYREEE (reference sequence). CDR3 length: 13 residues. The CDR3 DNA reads TGTGCCAGCAGCTTGGAGAGGGTCGATACGCAGTATTTT. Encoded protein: CASSLERVDTQYF.

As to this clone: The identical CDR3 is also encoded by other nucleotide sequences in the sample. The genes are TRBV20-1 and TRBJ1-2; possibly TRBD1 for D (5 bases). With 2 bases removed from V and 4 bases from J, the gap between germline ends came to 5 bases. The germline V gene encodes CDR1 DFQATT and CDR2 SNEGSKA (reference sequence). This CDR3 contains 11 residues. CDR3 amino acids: CSARQGYGYTF. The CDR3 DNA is TGCAGTGCTAGACAGGGCTATGGCTACACCTTC.

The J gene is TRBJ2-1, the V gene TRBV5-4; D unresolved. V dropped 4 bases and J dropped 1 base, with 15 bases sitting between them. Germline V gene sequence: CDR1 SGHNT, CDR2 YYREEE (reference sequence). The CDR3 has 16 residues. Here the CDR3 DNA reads TGTGCCAGCAGCGCAGGCTCCGGAAGGTCCTACAATGAGCAGTTCTTC. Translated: CASSAGSGRSYNEQFF. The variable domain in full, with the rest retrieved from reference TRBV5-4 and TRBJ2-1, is ETGVTQSPTHLIKTRGQQVTLRCSSQSGHNTVSWYQQALGQGPQFIFQYYREEENGRGNFPPRFSGLQFPNYSSELNVNALELDDSALYLCASSAGSGRSYNEQFFGPGTRLTVL.

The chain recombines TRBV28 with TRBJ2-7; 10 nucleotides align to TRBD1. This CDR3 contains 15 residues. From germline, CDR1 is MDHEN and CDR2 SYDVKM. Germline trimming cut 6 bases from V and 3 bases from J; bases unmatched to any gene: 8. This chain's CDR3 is CASRKDRGSIYEQYF. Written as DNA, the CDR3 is TGTGCCAGCAGGAAGGACAGGGGGTCGATCTACGAGCAGTACTTC.

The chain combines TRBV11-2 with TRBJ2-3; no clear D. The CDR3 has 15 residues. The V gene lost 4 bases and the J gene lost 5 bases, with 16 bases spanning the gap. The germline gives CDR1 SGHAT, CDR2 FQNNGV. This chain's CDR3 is CASSSNPLTGDTQYF. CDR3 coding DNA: TGTGCCAGCAGCTCCAACCCCCTAACGGGAGATACGCAGTATTTT.

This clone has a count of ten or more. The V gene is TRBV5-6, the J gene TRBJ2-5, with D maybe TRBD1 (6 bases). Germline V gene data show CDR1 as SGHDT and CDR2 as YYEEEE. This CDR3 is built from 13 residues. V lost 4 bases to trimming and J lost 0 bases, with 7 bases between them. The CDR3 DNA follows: TGTGCCAGCAGCCACAGGGACCAAGAGACCCAGTACTTC. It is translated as CASSHRDQETQYF.

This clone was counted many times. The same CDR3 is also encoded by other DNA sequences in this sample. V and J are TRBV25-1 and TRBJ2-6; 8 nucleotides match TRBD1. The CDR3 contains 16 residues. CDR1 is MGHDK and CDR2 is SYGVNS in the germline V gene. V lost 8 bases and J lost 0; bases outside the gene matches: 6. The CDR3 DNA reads TGTGCCAGCCAGGACAGGGCTCGCTCTGGGGCCAACGTCCTGACTTTC. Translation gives CASQDRARSGANVLTF. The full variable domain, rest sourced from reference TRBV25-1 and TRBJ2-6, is EADIYQTPRYLVIGTGKKITLECSQTMGHDKMYWYQQDPGMELHLIHYSYGVNSTEKGDLSSESTVSRIRTEHFPLTLESARPSHTSQYLCASQDRARSGANVLTFGAGSRLTVL.

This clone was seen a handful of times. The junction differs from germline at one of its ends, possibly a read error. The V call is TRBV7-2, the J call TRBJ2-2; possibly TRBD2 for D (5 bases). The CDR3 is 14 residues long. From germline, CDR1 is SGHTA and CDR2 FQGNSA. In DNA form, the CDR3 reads TGTGCCAGCAGCTTAGGCCCCCGGACCGGGGAGCTGCTTTTT. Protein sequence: CASSLGPRTGELLF.

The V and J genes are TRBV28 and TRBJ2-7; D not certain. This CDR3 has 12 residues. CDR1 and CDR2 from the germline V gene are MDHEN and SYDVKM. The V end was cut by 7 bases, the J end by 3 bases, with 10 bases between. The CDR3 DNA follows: TGTGCCAGCAATGGCGTTTACTACGAGCAGTACTTC. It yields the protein CASNGVYYEQYF.

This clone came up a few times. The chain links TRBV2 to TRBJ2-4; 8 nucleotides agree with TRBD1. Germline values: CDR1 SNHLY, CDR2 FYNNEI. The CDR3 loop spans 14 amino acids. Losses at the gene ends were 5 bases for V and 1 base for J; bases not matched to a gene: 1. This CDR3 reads CASSRQGAKNIQYF. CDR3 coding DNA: TGTGCCAGCAGTCGACAGGGGGCCAAAAACATTCAGTACTTC.

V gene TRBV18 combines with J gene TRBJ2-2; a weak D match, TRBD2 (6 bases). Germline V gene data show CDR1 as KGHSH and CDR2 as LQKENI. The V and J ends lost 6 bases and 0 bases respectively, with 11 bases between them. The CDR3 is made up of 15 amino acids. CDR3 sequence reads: CASSRGTANTGELFF. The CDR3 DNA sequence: TGTGCCAGCTCCCGCGGGACGGCGAACACCGGGGAGCTGTTTTTT.

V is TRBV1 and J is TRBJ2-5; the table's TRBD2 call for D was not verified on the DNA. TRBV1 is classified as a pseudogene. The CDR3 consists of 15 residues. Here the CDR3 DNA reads TGCACCAGCAGCCCCGGACTAGCGGGAGAAGAGACCCAGTACTTC. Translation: CTSSPGLAGEETQYF.

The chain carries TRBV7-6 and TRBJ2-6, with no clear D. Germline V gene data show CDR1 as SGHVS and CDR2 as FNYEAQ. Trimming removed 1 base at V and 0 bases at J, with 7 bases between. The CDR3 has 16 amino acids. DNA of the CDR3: TGTGCCAGCAGCTTAGAGAAGTTCTCTGGGGCCAACGTCCTGACTTTC. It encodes CASSLEKFSGANVLTF.

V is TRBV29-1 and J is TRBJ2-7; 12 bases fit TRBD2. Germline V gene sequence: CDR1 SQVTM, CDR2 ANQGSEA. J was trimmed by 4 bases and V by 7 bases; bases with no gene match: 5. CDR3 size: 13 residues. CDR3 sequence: CSARLAGAYEQYF. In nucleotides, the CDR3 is TGCAGCGCCAGACTAGCGGGAGCATACGAGCAGTACTTC.

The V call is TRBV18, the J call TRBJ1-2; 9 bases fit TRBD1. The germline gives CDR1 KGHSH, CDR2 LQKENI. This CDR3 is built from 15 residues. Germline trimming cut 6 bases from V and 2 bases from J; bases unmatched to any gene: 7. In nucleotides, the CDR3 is TGTGCCAGCTCGCCGGAAGGACAGGGGAACTATGGCTACACCTTC. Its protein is CASSPEGQGNYGYTF. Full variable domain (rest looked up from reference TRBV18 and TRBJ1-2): NAGVMQNPRHLVRRRGQEARLRCSPMKGHSHVYWYRQLPEEGLKFMVYLQKENIIDESGMPKERFSAEFPKEGPSILRIQQVVRGDSAAYFCASSPEGQGNYGYTFGSGTRLTVV.

The CDR3 DNA sequence: TGTGCCAGCACCCCTTCGGGGCTGCTTAGCACAGATACGCAGTATTTT. Translating gives CASTPSGLLSTDTQYF. The chain uses TRBV7-2 and TRBJ2-3; D may match TRBD1 or TRBD2 (5 bases each). The CDR3 contains 16 residues. Trimming shortened V by 7 bases and J by 0 bases, and 17 bases separated the two germline ends. CDR1 and CDR2 (germline): SGHTA, FQGNSA.

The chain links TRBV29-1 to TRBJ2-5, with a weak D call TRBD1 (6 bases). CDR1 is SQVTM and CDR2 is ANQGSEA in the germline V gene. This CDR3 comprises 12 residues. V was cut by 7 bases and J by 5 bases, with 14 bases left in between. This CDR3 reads CSARAGAETQYF. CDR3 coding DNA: TGCAGCGCCAGAGCAGGGGCGGAGACCCAGTACTTC. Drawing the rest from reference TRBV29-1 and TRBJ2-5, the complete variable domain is SAVISQKPSRDICQRGTSLTIQCQVDSQVTMMFWYRQQPGQSLTLIATANQGSEATYESGFVIDKFPISRPNLTFSTLTVSNMSPEDSSIYLCSARAGAETQYFGPGTRLLVL.

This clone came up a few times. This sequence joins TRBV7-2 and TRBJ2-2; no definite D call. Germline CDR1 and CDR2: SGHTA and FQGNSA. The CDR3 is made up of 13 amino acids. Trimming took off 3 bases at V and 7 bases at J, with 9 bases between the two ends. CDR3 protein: CASSFSLGGELFF. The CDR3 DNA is TGTGCCAGCAGCTTCTCCTTGGGCGGGGAGCTGTTTTTT.

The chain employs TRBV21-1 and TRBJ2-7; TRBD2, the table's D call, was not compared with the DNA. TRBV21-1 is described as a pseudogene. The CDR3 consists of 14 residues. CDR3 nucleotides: TGTGCCAGCTTTCTAGCGGGAGGCCGGCCCGAGCAGTACTTC. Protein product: CASFLAGGRPEQYF.

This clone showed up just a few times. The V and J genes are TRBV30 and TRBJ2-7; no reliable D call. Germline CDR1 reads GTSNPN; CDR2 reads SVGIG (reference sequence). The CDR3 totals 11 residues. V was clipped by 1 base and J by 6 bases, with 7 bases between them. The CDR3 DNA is TGTGCCTGGAGTGCTTGGGGCGAGCAGTACTTC. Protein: CAWSAWGEQYF.

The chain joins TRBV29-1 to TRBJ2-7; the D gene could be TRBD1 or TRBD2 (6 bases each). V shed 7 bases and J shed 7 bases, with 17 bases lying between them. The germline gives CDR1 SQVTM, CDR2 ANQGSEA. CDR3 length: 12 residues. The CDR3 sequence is CSAYTGAGEQYF. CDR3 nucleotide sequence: TGCAGCGCCTACACGGGGGCGGGAGAGCAGTACTTC.